The T cell receptor beta chain under discussion was sequenced for a study of T cell responses to AZD1222 COVID-19 vaccine. Sequencing was performed with immunoSEQ multiplex PCR; in TCRdb, only in-frame clones are kept and a portion is missing. The sample has about 140,000 clones; approximately 86% are singletons. Germline V CDR1 and CDR2: LNHDA, SQIVND (reference sequence). The J segment lost 6 bases and the V segment lost 3 bases, leaving 7 bases of the junction unmatched. The CDR3 contains 15 residues. General observations from the study: Reports say nearly half of spike-specific TCRs go after unmutated variant regions.

This clone was observed once. Antigen: not known. The material was peripheral blood, obtained on day 0 of AZD1222 vaccination. The TCR was taken from an adult in good health. The chain joins TRBV19 to TRBJ2-7, with 11 bases lining up with TRBD1. The DNA of the CDR3 is TGTGCCAGTAGTATTCGGACCGGGACAGGGGGCGAGCAGTACTTC. Translation: CASSIRTGTGGEQYF.